The present entry profiles one T cell receptor (beta chain) with its context. Germline CDR1 SGHRS, CDR2 YFSETQ. J was trimmed by 1 base and V by 1 base; bases with no gene match: 3. The CDR3 runs to 15 residues. This sample was included in a study of blood T cell repertoires in COVID-19. Study details: Acute-phase and convalescent COVID-19 samples originated in the United States, Italy and Spain. PBMCs, B-cell-depleted T cells, or T cells were the source of the cDNA or gDNA that made up the material.

Under the authors' procedure: Amplification from reference gene primers served as the basis for estimated nucleated cell counts. Using immunoSEQ multiplex PCR, the repertoire was profiled, and TCRdb retains in-frame clones only, with some absent. Clone size and the V and J calls come from that table; the DNA yielded D and trimming. This sample has roughly 180,000 clones; 82% occur once, and the top ten carry over 9.5%. The chain uses TRBV5-1 and TRBJ2-3, with 7 positions matching TRBD2. The clonotype was recovered from a woman of 80 years or more with active or convalescent COVID-19. Source material: peripheral blood. The CDR3 loop is CASSLIAGRTDTQYF. As DNA, the CDR3 is TGCGCCAGCAGCTTGATAGCGGGTCGCACAGATACGCAGTATTTT.